This TCR beta chain was found in a study of blood T cell repertoires in COVID-19. The overall study: Acute-phase and convalescent COVID-19 samples originated in the United States, Italy and Spain. In each case, the material was cDNA or gDNA derived from T cells, B-cell-depleted T cells, or PBMCs.

V gave up 0 bases and J gave up 4 bases; unmatched junction bases: 2. Germline CDR1 and CDR2: SGHRS and YFSETQ. The CDR3 has 15 residues. Assay used: immunoSEQ multiplex PCR; TCRdb lists only in-frame clones, some missing. The repertoire includes about 260,000 clones, roughly 85% of them detected once, and 4.6% sits in the top ten. Sequenced input: peripheral blood. The sequence derives from a man between 60 and 75 years old who had recovered from COVID-19. The chain links TRBV5-1 to TRBJ2-3; 10 nucleotides align to TRBD2. Here the CDR3 DNA reads TGCGCCAGCAGCTTGGGCCTAGCGGGGGCAGATACGCAGTATTTT. It is translated as CASSLGLAGADTQYF.